The 15 T cell receptor beta chains reported below all come from one sample, sequenced in a study of shared clonotypes between healthy human individuals. The method was immunoSEQ multiplex PCR; TCRdb's version includes in-frame clones alone and lacks a portion of them. This sample has approximately 1,500,000 clones, with around 98% found just once. Sample: naive CD4+ T cells sorted from blood. Subset reported: CD45RA+ positively selected. These receptors all stem from a man under 40 in good health.

In its sample, this clone was seen once. This sequence joins TRBV5-1 and TRBJ1-5; D is perhaps TRBD1 (5 bases). CDR1 and CDR2 from the germline V gene are SGHRS and YFSETQ. With 4 bases removed from V and 3 bases from J, the gap between germline ends came to 14 bases. This CDR3 comprises 15 residues. CDR3 region: CASSPRPGPNQPQHF. The CDR3 DNA sequence: TGCGCCAGCAGCCCCCGGCCAGGGCCCAATCAGCCCCAGCATTTT.

CDR3 coding DNA: TGTGCCTGGAGTGTACACCAGGGGGCAGTCACAGATACGCAGTATTTT. This codes for CAWSVHQGAVTDTQYF. The gene calls are TRBV30 and TRBJ2-3; 8 positions match TRBD1. Germline CDR1 GTSNPN, CDR2 SVGIG (reference sequence). The junction had 7 bases not matched to a gene; V was cut back by 0 bases and J by 2 bases. This CDR3 contains 16 residues.

This clone has only one observation. V usage is TRBV13 and J usage is TRBJ2-5; 9 nucleotides agree with TRBD1. CDR3 size: 15 residues. Germline V CDR1 and CDR2: PRHDT, FYEKMQ (reference sequence). Germline trimming cut 4 bases from V and 4 bases from J; bases unmatched to any gene: 7. DNA of the CDR3: TGTGCCAGCAGCTACAGGACAGGGGTAGCAGAGACCCAGTACTTC. Its translation is CASSYRTGVAETQYF.

The chain links TRBV10-2 to TRBJ2-7, with 8 bases that match TRBD2. The junction had 9 bases not matched to a gene; V was cut back by 1 base and J by 4 bases. Looked up from germline, CDR1 is WSHSY and CDR2 is SAAADI. The CDR3 consists of 16 residues. CDR3 sequence: CASSEFFGRASYEQYF. CDR3 bases: TGCGCCAGCAGTGAGTTCTTCGGGAGGGCCAGTTACGAGCAGTACTTC.

The V and J genes are TRBV27 and TRBJ2-2; 8 bases line up with TRBD2. CDR1 is MNHEY, CDR2 SMNVEV, per germline (reference sequence). The CDR3 sequence is 15 residues long. With V trimmed by 6 bases and J by 5 bases, 8 bases remained unmatched. The CDR3 reads CASRSSGSNTGELFF. CDR3 coding DNA: TGTGCCAGCAGATCAAGCGGGAGCAATACCGGGGAGCTGTTTTTT.

This chain joins TRBV27 and TRBJ1-4, with 7 bases lining up with TRBD1. The CDR3 contains 18 residues. The V gene end was trimmed by 2 bases and the J gene end by 0 bases; junction bases not matched to a gene: 9. Germline V gene data show CDR1 as MNHEY and CDR2 as SMNVEV (reference sequence). CDR3 amino acids: CASSLMAIGTATNEKLFF. CDR3 in DNA: TGTGCCAGCAGTTTAATGGCTATCGGGACAGCAACTAATGAAAAACTGTTTTTT.

The chain couples TRBV5-1 to TRBJ1-3, with D tentatively TRBD1 (5 bases). The germline gives CDR1 SGHRS, CDR2 YFSETQ. V gave up 6 bases and J gave up 0 bases, with 10 bases separating them. This CDR3 is 14 amino acids long. As DNA, the CDR3 is TGCGCCAGCACCCCAGGGACCTCTGGAAACACCATATATTTT. Its protein product is CASTPGTSGNTIYF.

Comments on this clone: A junction end diverges from the germline sequence, so it may reflect a read error. This rearrangement joins TRBV7-7 to TRBJ2-1; D might be TRBD2 (5 bases). Germline V CDR1 and CDR2: SSHAT, FNYEAQ (reference sequence). The CDR3 is made up of 13 amino acids. The CDR3 region is CASSPGSGDEQFF. The CDR3, as DNA: TGTGCTAGCAGCCCGGGAAGTGGGGATGAGCAGTTCTTC.

The chain has TRBV4-2 and TRBJ2-3; 9 positions agree with TRBD1. Germline V lookup: CDR1 LGHNA, CDR2 YNFKEQ. V was pared by 3 bases and J by 3 bases, with 1 base of the junction left unmatched. This CDR3 contains 14 residues. The CDR3 DNA sequence: TGTGCCAGCAGCCACGGACAGGGGACAGATACGCAGTATTTT. Translating it yields CASSHGQGTDTQYF.

The chain links TRBV30 to TRBJ2-3, with D maybe TRBD2 (6 bases). The CDR3 totals 11 residues. V was pared by 0 bases and J by 8 bases, with 6 bases between. The V gene's germline CDR1 is GTSNPN and CDR2 SVGIG (reference sequence). The CDR3, as DNA: TGTGCCTGGAGTGTGGGGGGTACGCAGTATTTT. This encodes CAWSVGGTQYF.

The chain combines TRBV5-5 with TRBJ2-1; D is undetermined. The CDR3 loop spans 14 amino acids. Germline-derived CDR1 and CDR2 are SGHKS and YYEKEE (reference sequence). V was trimmed by 2 bases and J by 6 bases, leaving 12 bases between them. The CDR3 reads CASSLYTSVNEQFF. CDR3 bases: TGTGCCAGCAGCTTATATACTTCCGTCAATGAGCAGTTCTTC.

The chain links TRBV5-5 to TRBJ2-5; D is possibly TRBD2 (6 bases). Trimming pared 4 bases from V and 4 bases from J, leaving 23 bases between. The germline gives CDR1 SGHKS, CDR2 YYEKEE (reference sequence). The CDR3 extends over 17 amino acids. DNA of the CDR3: TGTGCCAGCAGCCCTCCACACCGCCCGGGACTCGGAGAGACCCAGTACTTC. Translated: CASSPPHRPGLGETQYF.

The chain employs TRBV29-1 and TRBJ2-2; D gene unclear. From germline, CDR1 is SQVTM and CDR2 ANQGSEA. CDR3 length equals 13 residues. The ends were cut back, 4 bases at V and 3 bases at J, with 9 bases in the middle. This CDR3 reads CSVAESYTGELFF. The CDR3 nucleotides are TGCAGCGTTGCAGAGAGCTACACCGGGGAGCTGTTTTTT.

V usage is TRBV9 and J usage is TRBJ2-1; a weak D match, TRBD2 (6 bases). Germline-derived CDR1 and CDR2 are SGDLS and YYNGEE. V lost 6 bases, J lost 0 bases, and 13 bases lay in between. The CDR3 runs to 15 residues. The chain's CDR3 is CASTHLASSYNEQFF. CDR3 in DNA: TGTGCCAGCACGCATCTAGCGAGCTCCTACAATGAGCAGTTCTTC. Looking up the rest from reference TRBV9 and TRBJ2-1 gives the full variable domain: DSGVTQTPKHLITATGQRVTLRCSPRSGDLSVYWYQQSLDQGLQFLIQYYNGEERAKGNILERFSAQQFPDLHSELNLSSLELGDSALYFCASTHLASSYNEQFFGPGTRLTVL.

The V and J genes are TRBV28 and TRBJ1-5; 7 nucleotides align to TRBD1. J lost 3 bases, V lost 4 bases, and 6 bases had no gene match. Germline lookup yields CDR1 MDHEN and CDR2 SYDVKM. This CDR3 is 15 amino acids long. This CDR3 reads CASSSDRVINQPQHF. The CDR3 DNA reads as TGTGCCAGCAGTTCCGACAGGGTGATCAATCAGCCCCAGCATTTT.